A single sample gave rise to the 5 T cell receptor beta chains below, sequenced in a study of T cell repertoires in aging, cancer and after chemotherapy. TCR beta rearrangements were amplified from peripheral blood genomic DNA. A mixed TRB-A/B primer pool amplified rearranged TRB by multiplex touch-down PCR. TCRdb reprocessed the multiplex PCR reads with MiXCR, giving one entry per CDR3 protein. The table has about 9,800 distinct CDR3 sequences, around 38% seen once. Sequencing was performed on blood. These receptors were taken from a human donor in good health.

CDR3 coding DNA: TGTGCCAGCAGTCCAGGACTTACCTACGAGCAGTACTTC. This encodes CASSPGLTYEQYF. V gene TRBV27 combines with J gene TRBJ2-7; maybe TRBD2 (5 bases). The V and J ends lost 5 bases and 2 bases respectively, with 10 bases between them. This CDR3 has 13 amino acids. Germline values: CDR1 MNHEY, CDR2 SMNVEV (reference sequence).

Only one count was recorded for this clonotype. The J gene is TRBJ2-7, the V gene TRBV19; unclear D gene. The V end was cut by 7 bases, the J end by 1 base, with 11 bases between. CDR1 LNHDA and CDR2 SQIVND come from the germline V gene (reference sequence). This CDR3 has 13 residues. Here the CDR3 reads CASINSLSYEQYF. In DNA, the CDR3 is TGTGCCAGTATAAACAGCCTTTCCTACGAGCAGTACTTC.

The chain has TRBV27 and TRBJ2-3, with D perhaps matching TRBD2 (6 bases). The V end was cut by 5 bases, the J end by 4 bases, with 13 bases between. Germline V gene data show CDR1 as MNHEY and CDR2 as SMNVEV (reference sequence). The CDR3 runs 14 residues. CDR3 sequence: CASSPSGLSDTQYF. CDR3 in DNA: TGTGCCAGCAGTCCGAGCGGGCTATCAGATACGCAGTATTTT.

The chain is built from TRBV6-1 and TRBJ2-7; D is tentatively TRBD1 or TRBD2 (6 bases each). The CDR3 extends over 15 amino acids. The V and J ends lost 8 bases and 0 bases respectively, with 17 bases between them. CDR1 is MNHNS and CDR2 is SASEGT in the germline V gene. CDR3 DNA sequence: TGTGCCAGCCTTGGGGGGACATCGAGCTCCTACGAGCAGTACTTC. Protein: CASLGGTSSSYEQYF.

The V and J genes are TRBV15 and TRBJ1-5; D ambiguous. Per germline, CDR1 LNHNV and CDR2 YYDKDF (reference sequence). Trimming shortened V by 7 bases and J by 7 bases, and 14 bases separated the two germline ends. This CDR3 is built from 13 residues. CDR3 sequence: CATTVSPKQPQHF. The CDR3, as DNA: TGTGCCACCACGGTATCGCCAAAACAGCCCCAGCATTTT.